This T cell receptor beta chain was captured by sequencing in a study of cytomegalovirus exposure and HLA in healthy donors. For this clone: Its specificity is unknown.

Study outcomes and limitations: Most CMV-associated TCR beta chains were later found to appear HLA-restricted.

Primers for the PCR totalled 60 Vbeta and 13 Jbeta. TCRdb keeps only in-frame clones here, not all; method: immunoSEQ multiplex PCR. Among about 160,000 clones, approximately 78% were seen once, and the ten largest hold around 0.91%. The specimen was PBMCs. This sequence was found in a girl aged 2-15 years in good health and CMV-seropositive.

The DNA for the CDR3 is TGCAGCGTTGAAGATCTACGGGACAGCTACGAGCAGTACTTC. Protein: CSVEDLRDSYEQYF. The J gene is TRBJ2-7, the V gene TRBV29-1; 7 nucleotides align to TRBD1. The CDR3 has 14 residues. Germline-derived CDR1 and CDR2 are SQVTM and ANQGSEA. V lost 0 bases, J lost 3 bases, and 5 bases stayed unmatched.